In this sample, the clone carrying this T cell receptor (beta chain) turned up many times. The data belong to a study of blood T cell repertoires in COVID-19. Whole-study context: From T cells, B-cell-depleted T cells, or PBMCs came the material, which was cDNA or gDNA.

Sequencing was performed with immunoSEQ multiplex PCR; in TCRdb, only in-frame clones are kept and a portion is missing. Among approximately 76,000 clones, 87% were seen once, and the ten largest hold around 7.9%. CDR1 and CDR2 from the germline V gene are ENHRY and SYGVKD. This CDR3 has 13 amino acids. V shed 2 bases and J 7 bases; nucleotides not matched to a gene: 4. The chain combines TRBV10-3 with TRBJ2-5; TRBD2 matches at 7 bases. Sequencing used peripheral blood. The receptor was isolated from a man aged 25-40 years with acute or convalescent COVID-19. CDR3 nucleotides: TGTGCCATCAGTGAGGAAGGGGAGGGGACCCAGTACTTC. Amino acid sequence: CAISEEGEGTQYF.